This passage covers 21 T cell receptor beta chains from one sample sequenced in a study of CD8+CD57+ T cells in acquired aplastic anemia. CDR3 and TCR beta VDJ profiling relied on a genomic DNA template. In TCRdb, the reads were re-called with MiXCR into one record per CDR3 protein. This sample has about 190,000 distinct CDR3 sequences, with approximately 49% found just once. Material for sequencing was sorted CD4+, CD8+, or CD8+CD57+ T cells (not recorded which) from PBMCs. The receptors were gathered from a human donor in good health, serving as a control.

This clonotype occurred a few times. This sequence joins TRBV18 and TRBJ1-5, with no clear D. The germline gives CDR1 KGHSH, CDR2 LQKENI. The CDR3 sequence is 14 residues long. V dropped 4 bases and J dropped 3 bases, with 10 bases sitting between them. The CDR3 here is CASSRGDINQPQHF. CDR3 DNA: TGTGCCAGCTCACGCGGGGATATCAATCAGCCCCAGCATTTT.

This chain connects TRBV2 to TRBJ1-1; D is unresolved. The CDR3 sequence is 11 residues long. Germline V gives CDR1 SNHLY, CDR2 FYNNEI. Between the trimmed V and J ends, which lost 10 bases and 3 bases, there was a span of 9 bases. CDR3 residues: CAISVDTEAFF. The CDR3 nucleotides read TGTGCCATATCAGTGGACACTGAAGCTTTCTTT.

This chain joins TRBV6-1 and TRBJ1-1, with D unresolved. V lost 5 bases to trimming and J lost 2 bases, with 15 bases between them. Germline CDR1 reads MNHNS; CDR2 reads SASEGT. The CDR3 totals 15 residues. The chain's CDR3 is CASSLIPGGNTEAFF. Here the CDR3 DNA reads TGTGCCAGCAGTTTAATACCAGGAGGTAACACTGAAGCTTTCTTT.

This clonotype was seen once. The chain employs TRBV19 and TRBJ1-6; 7 bases match TRBD1. CDR3 length: 13 residues. In germline, CDR1 is LNHDA, CDR2 SQIVND (reference sequence). Trimming at V came to 7 bases and at J to 4 bases, leaving 1 base not matched to a gene. CDR3 sequence (DNA): TGTGCCAGTATGGGACAGTATAATTCACCCCTCCACTTT. Protein sequence: CASMGQYNSPLHF. Full variable domain (missing parts from reference TRBV19 and TRBJ1-6): DGGITQSPKYLFRKEGQNVTLSCEQNLNHDAMYWYRQDPGQGLRLIYYSQIVNDFQKGDIAEGYSVSREKKESFPLTVTSAQKNPTAFYLCASMGQYNSPLHFGNGTRLTVT.

This sequence joins TRBV6-6 and TRBJ2-7; 10 bases fit TRBD2. The CDR3 totals 17 residues. J lost 0 bases, V lost 2 bases, and 7 bases had no gene match. The germline V gene has CDR1 MNHNY and CDR2 SVGAGI (reference sequence). The CDR3 DNA follows: TGTGCCAGCAGTTACCGGGAGGTAGCGGGGGGCTCCTACGAGCAGTACTTC. Protein: CASSYREVAGGSYEQYF.

This clonotype was seen repeatedly, ten times or more. The chain joins TRBV5-1 to TRBJ2-3; 12 nucleotides align to TRBD2. The CDR3 sequence is 16 residues long. J lost 6 bases, V lost 0 bases, and 5 bases had no gene match. Germline V gives CDR1 SGHRS, CDR2 YFSETQ. Written as DNA, the CDR3 is TGCGCCAGCAGCTTGGTCTCGCTAGCGGGGGGGGATACGCAGTATTTT. Translating gives CASSLVSLAGGDTQYF.

In this sample, this clonotype turned up a few times. V usage is TRBV10-3 and J usage is TRBJ2-7; TRBD1 aligns across 10 bases. The V gene's germline CDR1 is ENHRY and CDR2 SYGVKD. This CDR3 has 14 amino acids. V was pared by 6 bases and J by 2 bases, with 4 bases of the junction left unmatched. This CDR3 reads CAIRSGTGAYEQYF. As DNA, the CDR3 is TGTGCCATCAGGAGTGGGACAGGGGCCTACGAGCAGTACTTC.

This clonotype was seen at least ten times. At one end the junction does not follow the germline gene, possibly because of a read error. The chain has TRBV7-7 and TRBJ2-3; tentative D call: TRBD1 (7 bases). This CDR3 spans 16 amino acids. Germline CDR1 is SSHAT and CDR2 is FNYEAQ (reference sequence). This CDR3 reads CASSLGGGFSTDTQYF. Written as DNA, the CDR3 is TGTGCTAGCAGCTTAGGAGGGGGCTTTAGCACAGATACGCAGTATTTT.

The V gene is TRBV7-9, the J gene TRBJ1-5; 7 bases fit TRBD1. With V trimmed by 5 bases and J by 3 bases, 4 bases remained unmatched. CDR1 is SEHNR and CDR2 is FQNEAQ in the germline V gene (reference sequence). This CDR3 contains 14 residues. CDR3 sequence (DNA): TGTGCCAGCAGCAAGACAGGGACCAATCAGCCCCAGCATTTT. This sequence encodes CASSKTGTNQPQHF.

This clonotype was recorded a few times. The V gene is TRBV15, the J gene TRBJ2-7; 11 bases agree with TRBD1. Looked up from germline, CDR1 is LNHNV and CDR2 is YYDKDF (reference sequence). The V gene end was trimmed by 1 base and the J gene end by 5 bases; junction bases not matched to a gene: 7. The CDR3 spans 16 residues. CDR3 nucleotides: TGTGCCACCAGCAGAGGGAGAGGACAGGGGGCTCACGAGCAGTACTTC. Translation: CATSRGRGQGAHEQYF.

The chain recombines TRBV20-1 with TRBJ1-1; D remains unclear. CDR3 size: 12 residues. CDR1 and CDR2 from the germline V gene are DFQATT and SNEGSKA (reference sequence). The ends were cut back, 7 bases at V and 2 bases at J, with 11 bases in the middle. CDR3 region: CSVRDPNTEAFF. The CDR3 coding sequence is TGCAGTGTAAGAGATCCTAACACTGAAGCTTTCTTT.

This rearrangement joins TRBV19 to TRBJ2-3; tentative D call: TRBD2 (6 bases). The CDR3 is 15 amino acids. Germline V gene data show CDR1 as LNHDA and CDR2 as SQIVND (reference sequence). V was pared by 5 bases and J by 2 bases, with 14 bases between. This CDR3 reads CASSVRDSHTDTQYF. CDR3 in DNA: TGTGCCAGTAGTGTCCGGGACTCGCACACAGATACGCAGTATTTT.

This chain connects TRBV7-2 to TRBJ1-2; no reliable D call. V lost 5 bases, J lost 4 bases, and 11 bases lay in between. This CDR3 has 13 amino acids. Looked up from germline, CDR1 is SGHTA and CDR2 is FQGNSA. The CDR3 is CASSTGSPYGYTF. The DNA for the CDR3 is TGTGCCAGCAGCACGGGGAGCCCCTATGGCTACACCTTC.

V gene TRBV7-2 combines with J gene TRBJ1-6, with 9 bases identical to TRBD1. The CDR3 spans 16 residues. Trimming cost V 1 base and J 6 bases; bases outside gene matches: 4. Germline CDR1 SGHTA, CDR2 FQGNSA. CDR3: CASSLVAGQGNSPLHF. The CDR3 nucleotides are TGTGCCAGCAGCTTAGTTGCGGGACAGGGTAATTCACCCCTCCACTTT.

The chain has TRBV10-3 and TRBJ1-6; TRBD1 aligns across 9 bases. There are 15 residues in the CDR3. Germline CDR1 reads ENHRY; CDR2 reads SYGVKD. V trimming: 11 bases; J trimming: 9 bases; junction bases outside the gene matches: 14. The CDR3 protein is CAATPGQGLGSPLHF. The CDR3 DNA follows: TGTGCCGCGACCCCGGGACAGGGATTAGGTTCACCCCTCCACTTT.

V is TRBV6-6 and J is TRBJ1-2, with 7 nucleotides matching TRBD1. CDR3 length: 13 amino acids. V dropped 5 bases and J dropped 4; count of bases not matched to a gene: 4. From germline, CDR1 is MNHNY and CDR2 SVGAGI (reference sequence). The CDR3 coding sequence is TGTGCCAGCAGTAAGGGACAGTTCTATGGCTACACCTTC. Its translation is CASSKGQFYGYTF.

CDR3 in DNA: TGCAGTGCTAGAGCGGTGAACACTGAAGCTTTCTTT. The encoded protein is CSARAVNTEAFF. V and J are TRBV20-1 and TRBJ1-1; D gene uncertain. Per germline, CDR1 DFQATT and CDR2 SNEGSKA (reference sequence). Deletions cut 1 base from V and 0 bases from J, with 3 bases between. The CDR3 sequence is 12 residues long.

The chain has TRBV11-2 and TRBJ1-2, with a weak D call TRBD1 (6 bases). This CDR3 comprises 17 residues. Trimming pared 6 bases from V and 3 bases from J, leaving 23 bases between. CDR1 and CDR2 (germline): SGHAT, FQNNGV. CDR3 region: CASSFYVVQGQDYGYTF. CDR3 coding DNA: TGTGCCAGCAGTTTTTATGTGGTCCAGGGGCAAGACTATGGCTACACCTTC.

The rearrangement links TRBV9 to TRBJ1-1; possible D gene TRBD1, 5 bases. From germline, CDR1 is SGDLS and CDR2 YYNGEE. The V gene lost 3 bases and the J gene lost 1 base, with 13 bases spanning the gap. The CDR3 extends over 15 amino acids. In nucleotides, the CDR3 is TGTGCCAGCAGCGCCGGCGAGCAGGGGAACACTGAAGCTTTCTTT. It specifies CASSAGEQGNTEAFF.

This clonotype was counted ten times or more. The chain joins TRBV11-2 to TRBJ2-1, with TRBD2 as a possible D gene (5 bases). Trimming cost V 3 bases and J 6 bases, with 9 bases left between them. Germline V CDR1 and CDR2: SGHAT, FQNNGV. This CDR3 region has 13 residues. The CDR3 region is CASSFLRGNEQFF. The CDR3 nucleotides are TGTGCCAGCAGCTTTTTACGGGGCAATGAGCAGTTCTTC.

The chain has TRBV7-2 and TRBJ1-2, with a tentative D call TRBD1 (6 bases). The CDR3 sequence is 15 residues long. The germline V and J ends were trimmed by 5 bases and 4 bases, with 17 bases remaining between them. CDR1 is SGHTA and CDR2 is FQGNSA in the germline V gene. The CDR3 sequence: CASSIGGAPGYGYTF. Here the CDR3 DNA reads TGTGCCAGCAGCATTGGGGGCGCTCCGGGCTATGGCTACACCTTC.